This entry lists 19 T cell receptor beta chains sequenced from one sample in a study of blood T cells in healthy people across ages. A sample-barcoded 5' primer and a J-beta primer mix were used in a second PCR of about 7 to 12 cycles. TCRdb recomputed calls from the 5' RACE reads with MiXCR, one row per CDR3 protein. The sample records about 970,000 distinct CDR3 sequences, around 54% being singletons. Sequencing was performed on blood. All receptors derive from a woman in her fifties or sixties in good health.

This clonotype was seen a single time. V gene TRBV20-1 combines with J gene TRBJ1-5, with TRBD1 identical over 7 bases. The CDR3 runs 15 residues. V shed 6 bases, J shed 3 bases, and the junction held 11 bases outside the gene matches. Germline loops: CDR1 DFQATT, CDR2 SNEGSKA (reference sequence). CDR3 sequence reads: CSATTGQTLNQPQHF. The CDR3 coding sequence is TGCAGTGCAACAACGGGACAGACACTCAATCAGCCCCAGCATTTT.

This clonotype has only a few counts. The chain joins TRBV6-5 to TRBJ2-1; D gene unclear. Trimming took off 6 bases at V and 5 bases at J, with 14 bases between the two ends. The CDR3 runs 14 residues. In germline, CDR1 is MNHEY, CDR2 SVGAGI. CDR3 nucleotide sequence: TGTGCCAGCAGCCCTAAGACTGGAAACAATGAGCAGTTCTTC. Encoded protein: CASSPKTGNNEQFF.

The chain combines TRBV20-1 with TRBJ2-7; a possible D gene is TRBD1 (6 bases). Between the trimmed V and J ends, which lost 0 bases and 2 bases, there was a span of 14 bases. The CDR3 consists of 15 residues. Germline CDR1 and CDR2: DFQATT and SNEGSKA (reference sequence). The CDR3 DNA reads TGCAGTGCTAGAGATCGAGAGGACAGCACCTACGAGCAGTACTTC. It specifies CSARDREDSTYEQYF.

This clonotype was found once. The chain combines TRBV7-2 with TRBJ2-3; possibly TRBD2 for D (6 bases). CDR3 length: 15 amino acids. The germline V and J ends were trimmed by 5 bases and 4 bases, with 16 bases remaining between them. From germline, CDR1 is SGHTA and CDR2 FQGNSA. The DNA of the CDR3 is TGTGCCAGCAGCCACGGGACTCGGAGCTCAGATACGCAGTATTTT. It yields the protein CASSHGTRSSDTQYF.

The V and J genes are TRBV7-3 and TRBJ2-1; the D call may be TRBD1 or TRBD2 (5 bases each). The CDR3 length is 14 residues. Between the trimmed V and J ends, which lost 4 bases and 6 bases, there was a span of 13 bases. Germline V gene lookup returns CDR1 SGHTA and CDR2 FQGTGA. CDR3 sequence: CASSSMGVGNEQFF. The CDR3 DNA follows: TGTGCCAGCAGCTCAATGGGGGTCGGCAATGAGCAGTTCTTC.

The rearrangement uses TRBV4-2 and TRBJ2-1, with 7 bases lining up with TRBD2. The CDR3 sequence is 17 residues long. Germline-derived CDR1 and CDR2 are LGHNA and YNFKEQ. Trimming at V came to 5 bases and at J to 9 bases, leaving 19 bases not matched to a gene. Written as DNA, the CDR3 is TGTGCCAGCAGCACTAGACTAGCACGAGCTCCTACAGGTGAGCAGTTCTTC. Its translation is CASSTRLARAPTGEQFF.

A remark on this clonotype: A read error may produce the germline difference seen at one junction end. V gene TRBV12-3 or TRBV12-4 combines with J gene TRBJ2-5; 9 bases are a match to TRBD1. This CDR3 comprises 13 residues. For the CDR3, the DNA is TGTGCCGGCAGTGCGGACAGGGGTGGGACCCAGTACTTC. Translating it yields CAGSADRGGTQYF.

The V and J genes are TRBV29-1 and TRBJ2-5; TRBD1 matches at 9 bases. With the DNA end fitting TRBJ2-7 better, the J assignment may be wrong. Germline V gene lookup returns CDR1 SQVTM and CDR2 ANQGSEA. The CDR3 spans 13 residues. The CDR3, as DNA: TGCAGCGGTGCGGGACAGGGAGGCTACGAGCAGTACTTC. Residues: CSGAGQGGYEQYF.

The CDR3 DNA is TGCGCCAGCAGCCAAACCCCTCCTGGATCTGCGGAAGAGACCCAGTACTTC. Protein product: CASSQTPPGSAEETQYF. The genes are TRBV4-1 and TRBJ2-5; D unresolved. V was trimmed by 2 bases and J by 3 bases, leaving 19 bases between them. CDR3 length: 17 residues. Per the germline V gene, CDR1 is MGHRA and CDR2 is YSYEKL.

Only one count was recorded for this clonotype. V gene TRBV7-9 combines with J gene TRBJ2-5; D is possibly TRBD1 (5 bases). The V gene's germline CDR1 is SEHNR and CDR2 FQNEAQ (reference sequence). The CDR3 is 15 amino acids. The V gene lost 4 bases and the J gene lost 5 bases, with 17 bases spanning the gap. The CDR3 is CASSSTGLGWETQYF. The CDR3 nucleotides read TGTGCCAGCAGCTCTACAGGCTTGGGGTGGGAGACCCAGTACTTC. Based on the CDR3 plus reference TRBV7-9 and TRBJ2-5, the full variable domain is DTGVSQNPRHKITKRGQNVTFRCDPISEHNRLYWYRQTLGQGPEFLTYFQNEAQLEKSRLLSDRFSAERPKGSFSTLEIQRTEQGDSAMYLCASSSTGLGWETQYFGPGTRLLVL.

There are many counts of this clonotype. The chain carries TRBV15 and TRBJ2-5; 11 bases fit TRBD2. There are 15 residues in the CDR3. Germline CDR1 is LNHNV and CDR2 is YYDKDF (reference sequence). The junction had 8 bases not matched to a gene; V was cut back by 7 bases and J by 4 bases. The CDR3: CATTLLAGGVETQYF. The CDR3, as DNA: TGTGCCACCACCCTGTTAGCGGGAGGGGTAGAGACCCAGTACTTC.

This clonotype was detected a few times. V gene TRBV4-2 combines with J gene TRBJ2-4; D gene uncertain. The V gene's germline CDR1 is LGHNA and CDR2 YNFKEQ. The CDR3 contains 12 residues. Trimming stripped 0 bases from V and 6 bases from J, with 3 bases between. The CDR3 nucleotides are TGTGCCAGCAGCCAAGAACGAAACATTCAGTACTTC. Encoded protein: CASSQERNIQYF.

The chain uses TRBV5-6 and TRBJ2-1, with D perhaps matching TRBD2 (6 bases). Trimming removed 3 bases at V and 6 bases at J, with 16 bases between. This CDR3 spans 15 amino acids. Germline V gene lookup returns CDR1 SGHDT and CDR2 YYEEEE. CDR3 nucleotides: TGTGCCAGCAGCTCTTTCCCGGGAGTTGGCAATGAGCAGTTCTTC. As protein: CASSSFPGVGNEQFF.

The chain couples TRBV4-3 to TRBJ2-3; 7 nucleotides align to TRBD2. The ends lost 8 bases at V and 3 bases at J; junction bases unmatched: 5. The CDR3 consists of 13 residues. Germline CDR1 LGHNA, CDR2 YSLEER. CDR3 nucleotide sequence: TGCGCCAGCGGGAGGGCCTGGACAGATACGCAGTATTTT. It encodes CASGRAWTDTQYF.

The chain has TRBV11-1 and TRBJ2-7; D gene uncertain. This CDR3 region has 15 residues. The V gene lost 1 base and the J gene lost 2 bases, with 12 bases spanning the gap. Germline V gene sequence: CDR1 SGHAT, CDR2 FQDESV (reference sequence). This CDR3 is CASSLEPGLTYEQYF. CDR3 nucleotides: TGTGCCAGCAGCTTAGAGCCCGGGCTAACCTACGAGCAGTACTTC.

CDR3 loop: CAWRSGGIAYPEAFF. In nucleotides, the CDR3 is TGTGCCTGGAGATCAGGGGGAATCGCTTATCCTGAAGCTTTCTTT. This chain joins TRBV30 and TRBJ1-1; 7 positions match TRBD1. There are 15 residues in the CDR3. The germline V gene encodes CDR1 GTSNPN and CDR2 SVGIG (reference sequence). J was trimmed by 6 bases and V by 3 bases; bases with no gene match: 13.

This clonotype was observed many times. This chain connects TRBV29-1 to TRBJ2-5; 7 nucleotides match TRBD2. V was clipped by 3 bases and J by 1 base; unmatched bases: 8. Germline assignment: CDR1 SQVTM and CDR2 ANQGSEA. CDR3 length equals 15 residues. The DNA of the CDR3 is TGCAGCGTTGATCTTGGCGGGAGCATCCAAGAGACCCAGTACTTC. It encodes CSVDLGGSIQETQYF.

This clonotype was seen at least ten times. The chain combines TRBV20-1 with TRBJ2-3; 7 positions agree with TRBD1. Germline lookup yields CDR1 DFQATT and CDR2 SNEGSKA (reference sequence). This CDR3 comprises 15 residues. V lost 3 bases and J lost 1; bases outside the gene matches: 7. The CDR3 sequence: CSARSRGPGTDTQYF. The CDR3 coding sequence is TGCAGTGCTAGGTCAAGGGGGCCCGGCACAGATACGCAGTATTTT.

This clonotype was counted at least ten times. The chain carries TRBV29-1 and TRBJ2-7; D call uncertain. V was cut by 2 bases and J by 4 bases, with 21 bases left in between. Per the germline V gene, CDR1 is SQVTM and CDR2 is ANQGSEA. This CDR3 region has 16 residues. The CDR3 spells CSVEQAGPSGYYEQYF. The CDR3 DNA follows: TGCAGCGTTGAACAAGCAGGTCCCTCCGGCTATTACGAGCAGTACTTC.